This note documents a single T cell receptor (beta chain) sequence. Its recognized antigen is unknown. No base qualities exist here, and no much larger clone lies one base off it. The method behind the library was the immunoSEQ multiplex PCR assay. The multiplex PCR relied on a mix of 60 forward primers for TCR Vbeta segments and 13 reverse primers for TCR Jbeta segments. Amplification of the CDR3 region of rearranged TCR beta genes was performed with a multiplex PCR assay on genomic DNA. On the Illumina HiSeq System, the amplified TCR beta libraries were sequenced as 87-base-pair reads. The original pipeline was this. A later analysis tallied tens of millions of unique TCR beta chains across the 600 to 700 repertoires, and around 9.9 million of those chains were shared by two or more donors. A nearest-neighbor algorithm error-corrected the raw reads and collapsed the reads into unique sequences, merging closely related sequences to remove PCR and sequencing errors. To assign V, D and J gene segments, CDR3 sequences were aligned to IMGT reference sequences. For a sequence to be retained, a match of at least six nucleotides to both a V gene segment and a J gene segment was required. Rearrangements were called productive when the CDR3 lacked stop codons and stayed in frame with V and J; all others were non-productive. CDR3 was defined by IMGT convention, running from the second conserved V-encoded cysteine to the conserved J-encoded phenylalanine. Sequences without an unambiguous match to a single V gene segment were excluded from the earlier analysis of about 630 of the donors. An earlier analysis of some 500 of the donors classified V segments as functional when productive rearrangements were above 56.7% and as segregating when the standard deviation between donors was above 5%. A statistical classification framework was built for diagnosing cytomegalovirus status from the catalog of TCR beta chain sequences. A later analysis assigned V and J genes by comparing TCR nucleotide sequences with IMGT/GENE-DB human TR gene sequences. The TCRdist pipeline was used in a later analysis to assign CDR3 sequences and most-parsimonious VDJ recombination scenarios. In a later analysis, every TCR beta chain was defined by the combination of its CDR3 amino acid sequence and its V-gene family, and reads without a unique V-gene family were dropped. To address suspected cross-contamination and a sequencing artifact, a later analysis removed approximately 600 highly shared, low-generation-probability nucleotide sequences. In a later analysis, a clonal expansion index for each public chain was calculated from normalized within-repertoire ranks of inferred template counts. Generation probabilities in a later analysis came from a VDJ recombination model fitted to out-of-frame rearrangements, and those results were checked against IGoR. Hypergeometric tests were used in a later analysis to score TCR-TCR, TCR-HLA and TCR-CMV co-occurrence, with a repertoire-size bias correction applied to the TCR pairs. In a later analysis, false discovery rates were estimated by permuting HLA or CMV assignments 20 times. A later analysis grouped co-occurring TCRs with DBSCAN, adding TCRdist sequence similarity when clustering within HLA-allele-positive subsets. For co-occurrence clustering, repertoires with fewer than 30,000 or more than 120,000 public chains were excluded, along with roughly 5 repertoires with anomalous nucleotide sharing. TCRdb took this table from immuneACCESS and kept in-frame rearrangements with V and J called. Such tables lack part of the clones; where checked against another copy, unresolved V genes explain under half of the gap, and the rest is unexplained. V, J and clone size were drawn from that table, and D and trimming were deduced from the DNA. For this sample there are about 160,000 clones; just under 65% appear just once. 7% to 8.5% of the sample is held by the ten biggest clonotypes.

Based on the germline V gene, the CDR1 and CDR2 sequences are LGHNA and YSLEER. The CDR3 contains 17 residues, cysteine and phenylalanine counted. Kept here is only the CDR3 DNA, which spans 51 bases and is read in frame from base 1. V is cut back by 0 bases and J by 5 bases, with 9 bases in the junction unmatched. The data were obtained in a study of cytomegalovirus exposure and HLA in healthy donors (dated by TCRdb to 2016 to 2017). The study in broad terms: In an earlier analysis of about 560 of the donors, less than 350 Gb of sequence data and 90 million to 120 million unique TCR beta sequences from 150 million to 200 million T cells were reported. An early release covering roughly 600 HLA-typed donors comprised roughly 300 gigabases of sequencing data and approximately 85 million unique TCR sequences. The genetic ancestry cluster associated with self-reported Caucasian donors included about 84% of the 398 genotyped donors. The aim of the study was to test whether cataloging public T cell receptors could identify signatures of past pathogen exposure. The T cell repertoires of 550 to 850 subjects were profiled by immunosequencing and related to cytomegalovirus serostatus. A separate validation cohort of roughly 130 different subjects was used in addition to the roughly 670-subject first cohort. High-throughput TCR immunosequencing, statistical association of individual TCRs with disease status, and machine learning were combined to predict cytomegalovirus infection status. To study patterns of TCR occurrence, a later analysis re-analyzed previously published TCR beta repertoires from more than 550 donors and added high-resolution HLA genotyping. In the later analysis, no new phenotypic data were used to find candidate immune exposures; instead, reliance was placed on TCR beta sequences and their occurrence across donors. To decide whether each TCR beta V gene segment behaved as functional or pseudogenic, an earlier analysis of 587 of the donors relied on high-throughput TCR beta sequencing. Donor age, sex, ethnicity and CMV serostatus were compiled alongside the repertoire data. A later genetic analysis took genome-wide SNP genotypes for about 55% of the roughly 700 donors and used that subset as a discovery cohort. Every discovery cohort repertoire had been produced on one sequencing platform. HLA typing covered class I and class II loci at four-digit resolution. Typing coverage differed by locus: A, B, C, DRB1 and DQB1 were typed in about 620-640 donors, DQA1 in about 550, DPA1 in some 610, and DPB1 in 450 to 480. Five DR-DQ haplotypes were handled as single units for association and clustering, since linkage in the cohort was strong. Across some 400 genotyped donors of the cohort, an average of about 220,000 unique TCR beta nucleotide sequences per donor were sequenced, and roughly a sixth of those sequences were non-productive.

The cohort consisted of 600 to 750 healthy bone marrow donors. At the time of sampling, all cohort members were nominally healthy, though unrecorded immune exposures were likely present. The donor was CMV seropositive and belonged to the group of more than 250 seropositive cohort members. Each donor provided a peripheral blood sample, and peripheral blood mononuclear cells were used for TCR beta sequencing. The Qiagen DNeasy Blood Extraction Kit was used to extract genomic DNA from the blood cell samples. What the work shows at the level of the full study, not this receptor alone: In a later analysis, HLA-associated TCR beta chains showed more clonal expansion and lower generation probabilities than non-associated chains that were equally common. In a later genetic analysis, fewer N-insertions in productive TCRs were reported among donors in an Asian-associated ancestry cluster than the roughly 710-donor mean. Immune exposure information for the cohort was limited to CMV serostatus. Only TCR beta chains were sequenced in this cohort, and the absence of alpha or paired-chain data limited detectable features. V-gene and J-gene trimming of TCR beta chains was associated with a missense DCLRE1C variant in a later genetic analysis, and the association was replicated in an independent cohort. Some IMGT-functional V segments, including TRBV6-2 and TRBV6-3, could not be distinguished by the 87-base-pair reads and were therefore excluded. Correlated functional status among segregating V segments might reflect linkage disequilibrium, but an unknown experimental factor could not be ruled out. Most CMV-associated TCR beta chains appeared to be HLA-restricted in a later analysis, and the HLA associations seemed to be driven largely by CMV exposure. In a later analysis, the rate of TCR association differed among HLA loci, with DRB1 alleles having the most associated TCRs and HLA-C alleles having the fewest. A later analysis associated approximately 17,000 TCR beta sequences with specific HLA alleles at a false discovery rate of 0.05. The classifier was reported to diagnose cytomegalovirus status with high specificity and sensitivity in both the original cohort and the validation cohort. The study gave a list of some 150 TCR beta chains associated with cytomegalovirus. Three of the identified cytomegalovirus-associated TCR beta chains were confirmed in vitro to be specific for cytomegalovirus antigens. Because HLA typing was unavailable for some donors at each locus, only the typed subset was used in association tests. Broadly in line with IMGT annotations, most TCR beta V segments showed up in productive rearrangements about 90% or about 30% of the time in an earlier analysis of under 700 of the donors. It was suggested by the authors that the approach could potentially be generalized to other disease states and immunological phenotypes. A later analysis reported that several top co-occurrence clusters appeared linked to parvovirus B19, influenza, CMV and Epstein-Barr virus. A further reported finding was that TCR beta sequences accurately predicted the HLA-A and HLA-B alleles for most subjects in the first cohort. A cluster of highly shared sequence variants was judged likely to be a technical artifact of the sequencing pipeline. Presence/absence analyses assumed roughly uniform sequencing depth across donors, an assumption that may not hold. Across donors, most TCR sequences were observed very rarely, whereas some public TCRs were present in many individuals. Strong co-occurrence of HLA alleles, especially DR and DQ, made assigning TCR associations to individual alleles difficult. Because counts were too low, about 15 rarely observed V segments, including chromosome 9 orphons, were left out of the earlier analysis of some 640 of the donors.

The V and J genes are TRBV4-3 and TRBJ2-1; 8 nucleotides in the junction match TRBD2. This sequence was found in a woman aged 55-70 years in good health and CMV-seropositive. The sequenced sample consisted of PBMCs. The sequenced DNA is TGCGCCAGCAGCCAAGATCTTCCAATAGCGGGACACAATGAGCAGTTCTTC. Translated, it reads CASSQDLPIAGHNEQFF.